A selection of T cell receptor beta chains follows, all from one sample in a study of read filtering for tumor transcriptome and immune sequencing. TCRdb processed the reads anew with MiXCR; each CDR3 protein has one entry. The sample has under 35,000 distinct CDR3 sequences, around 20% seen once. Sequenced: a population of CD138-negative cells sorted from bone marrow. These receptor sequences come from a donor aged 40 or older with multiple myeloma. CDR3s leave out the opening cysteine and the closing phenylalanine or tryptophan. Some rows mark clone size as missing; the rest say once, few, many or name a class of expanded clone.

j_call v_call clone_size cdr3_aa
TRBJ1-3 TRBV20-1 many SARLLEQSGNTIY
TRBJ1-1 TRBV28 many ASSLIPEDAF
TRBJ2-5 TRBV20-1 many SARGGGLGTQY
TRBJ2-7 TRBV6-5 many ASSNAFPRGREEVYEQY
TRBJ1-2 TRBV14 NA ASSQDPGDRGGYT
TRBJ2-1 TRBV7-9 NA ASSPGYPSYHEQF
TRBJ2-7 TRBV4-1 many ASSPDPINEQY
TRBJ2-2 TRBV6-2/TRBV6-3 medium-sized ASSRWTVDGELF
TRBJ2-7 TRBV6-5 many ASSAGGSYEQY
TRBJ2-2 TRBV7-6 NA ASSLVWTSGELF